Here is one TCR beta chain with its context. Antigen unknown. This entry comes from a study of cytomegalovirus exposure and HLA in healthy donors. Both 60 Vbeta primers and 13 Jbeta primers went into the PCR. TCRdb's copy holds only in-frame clones and misses some; the assay was immunoSEQ multiplex PCR. The repertoire has some 110,000 clones, around 77% of them found once; the top ten carry about 16%. Study outcomes and limitations: With further analysis later on, most CMV-associated TCR beta chains appeared HLA-restricted. What a later analysis showed was that several of the most significant clusters appeared linked to common viral pathogens. The majority of TCR sequences were rare, yet some public TCRs appeared in many donors.

The sample was PBMCs. This TCR came from a man aged 45-60 years in good health and CMV-seropositive.

The CDR3 here is CATSRGGGGDEQFF. Written as DNA, the CDR3 is TGTGCCACCAGCAGGGGGGGAGGCGGCGATGAGCAGTTCTTC. V is TRBV15 and J is TRBJ2-1; D is possibly TRBD2 (6 bases). Germline V gives CDR1 LNHNV, CDR2 YYDKDF (reference sequence). The CDR3 consists of 14 residues. V was pared by 3 bases and J by 8 bases, with 14 bases between.